This is a list of T cell receptor beta chains from one sample in a study of CD8 T cells in Susac syndrome. TCRdb called the immunoSEQ multiplex PCR reads again in MiXCR, with one record for every CDR3 protein. The sample includes some 160,000 distinct CDR3 sequences, roughly nine tenths of them seen just once. The sample taken for sequencing was CD4+ T cells from PBMCs. The receptors originated from a human donor in good health. CDR3s leave out the opening cysteine and the closing phenylalanine or tryptophan.

CDR3aa	j_gene	v_gene
ASSLGGGGRLGAF	TRBJ1-1	TRBV28
ASSDGTARDTQY	TRBJ2-3	TRBV10-1
ASSPPGTGRTEAF	TRBJ1-1	TRBV19
ASSFGQGSYNEQF	TRBJ2-1	TRBV7-2
SAALTDTETQY	TRBJ2-5	TRBV20-1
ASEGRGTGELF	TRBJ2-2	TRBV6-2/TRBV6-3
SAFSAHFYGYT	TRBJ1-2	TRBV20-1
ASSSTGRDHNEQF	TRBJ2-1	TRBV9
ASSLGRQGYQETQY	TRBJ2-5	TRBV11-3
ASSYDANYGYT	TRBJ1-2	TRBV5-1
SVPPAGVYNEQF	TRBJ2-1	TRBV29-1
ASSLWGTAPYGYT	TRBJ1-2	TRBV28
ASSARDLGDTQY	TRBJ2-3	TRBV9